Sequencing of this TCR beta chain was carried out in a study of shared clonotypes between healthy human individuals. The repertoire was sequenced with immunoSEQ multiplex PCR; TCRdb's copy has only in-frame clones and lacks some. Of some 600,000 clones in the sample, around 96% were seen once. The length of the CDR3 is 12 residues. Trimming removed 7 bases at V and 6 bases at J, with 10 bases between. The V gene's germline CDR1 is MDHEN and CDR2 SYDVKM. CD45RO negativity and positive selection for CCR7 defined naive CD8 cells, a population that excluded terminally differentiated effector memory CD45RA+ cells.

This sequence was found in a woman in her thirties in good health. The V call is TRBV28, the J call TRBJ1-5; D is undetermined. Sequencing was performed on naive CD8+ T cells sorted from blood. CDR3 residues: CASTMGSQPQHF. The CDR3 DNA is TGTGCCAGCACAATGGGGAGTCAGCCCCAGCATTTT.